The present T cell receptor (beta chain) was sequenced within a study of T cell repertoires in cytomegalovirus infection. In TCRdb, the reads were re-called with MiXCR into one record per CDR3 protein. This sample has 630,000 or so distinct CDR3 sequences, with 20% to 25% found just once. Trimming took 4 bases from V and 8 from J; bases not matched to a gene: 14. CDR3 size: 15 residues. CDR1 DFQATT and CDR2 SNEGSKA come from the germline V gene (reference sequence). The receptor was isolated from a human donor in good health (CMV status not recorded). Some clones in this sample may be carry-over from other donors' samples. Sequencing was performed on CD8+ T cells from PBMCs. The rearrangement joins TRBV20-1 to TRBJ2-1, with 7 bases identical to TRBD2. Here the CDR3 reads CSAKETGGVHYEQFF. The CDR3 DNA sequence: TGCAGTGCTAAAGAGACGGGGGGTGTACACTATGAGCAGTTCTTC.